A single sample is the source of the 28 T cell receptor beta chains below, sequenced in a study of T cell responses to AZD1222 COVID-19 vaccine. Sequencing was performed with immunoSEQ multiplex PCR; in TCRdb, only in-frame clones are kept and a portion is missing. The repertoire holds some 170,000 clones, with around 94% as singletons. This specimen was peripheral blood, taken on day 0 of AZD1222 vaccination. The receptors stem from an adult in good health.

The table lists this clone with a few counts. This rearrangement joins TRBV6-5 to TRBJ1-2, with a possible D match to TRBD1 (5 bases). The germline V and J ends were trimmed by 6 bases and 8 bases, with 19 bases remaining between them. CDR1 and CDR2 from the germline V gene are MNHEY and SVGAGI. This CDR3 spans 14 amino acids. The CDR3 DNA follows: TGTGCCAGCAGCCAAAGAGGAGGGACGGGGGGCTACACCTTC. Protein product: CASSQRGGTGGYTF.

The genes are TRBV5-5 and TRBJ2-1; TRBD1 is a possible D gene (6 bases). V was clipped by 0 bases and J by 4 bases, with 11 bases between them. The CDR3 extends over 15 amino acids. Germline V gene lookup returns CDR1 SGHKS and CDR2 YYEKEE (reference sequence). The CDR3 coding sequence is TGTGCCAGCAGCTTGGGGGACACCACGTACAATGAGCAGTTCTTC. The encoded protein is CASSLGDTTYNEQFF.

The rearrangement joins TRBV4-1 to TRBJ1-2; D perhaps matches TRBD1 (5 bases). V lost 0 bases, J lost 2 bases, and 16 bases lay in between. Germline assignment: CDR1 MGHRA and CDR2 YSYEKL. The CDR3 contains 17 residues. The CDR3 coding sequence is TGCGCCAGCAGCCAAGATCCAAGCGCCGGGGGGAACTATGGCTACACCTTC. It translates to CASSQDPSAGGNYGYTF.

The rearrangement uses TRBV11-2 and TRBJ1-6, with 8 positions matching TRBD1. The ends lost 3 bases at V and 7 bases at J; junction bases unmatched: 5. This CDR3 spans 15 amino acids. The germline CDR1 and CDR2 sequences are SGHAT and FQNNGV. CDR3 nucleotides: TGTGCCAGCAGCTTGCTACAGGGGGAGAATTCACCCCTCCACTTT. As protein: CASSLLQGENSPLHF. The whole variable domain, filled in from reference TRBV11-2 and TRBJ1-6, reads EAGVAQSPRYKIIEKRQSVAFWCNPISGHATLYWYQQILGQGPKLLIQFQNNGVVDDSQLPKDRFSAERLKGVDSTLKIQPAKLEDSAVYLCASSLLQGENSPLHFGNGTRLTVT.

Points on this clone: Other DNA sequences in the same sample also yield this CDR3. This chain uses TRBV5-1 with TRBJ1-5; D not certain. This CDR3 has 14 amino acids. The germline gives CDR1 SGHRS, CDR2 YFSETQ. Trimming shortened V by 0 bases and J by 8 bases, and 12 bases separated the two germline ends. Here the CDR3 DNA reads TGCGCCAGCAGCTTGGAAGGCCCTAGGGAGCCCCAGCATTTT. This sequence encodes CASSLEGPREPQHF.

V usage is TRBV19 and J usage is TRBJ2-6; TRBD1 matches 8 bases. Germline CDR1 LNHDA, CDR2 SQIVND (reference sequence). Trimming at V came to 6 bases and at J to 2 bases, leaving 3 bases not matched to a gene. The CDR3 runs 15 residues. CDR3 sequence: CASRPRGPGANVLTF. The CDR3 coding sequence is TGTGCCAGTAGGCCCAGGGGGCCTGGGGCCAACGTCCTGACTTTC.

V and J are TRBV30 and TRBJ1-6; 7 bases fit TRBD1. The CDR3 has 14 residues. CDR1 GTSNPN and CDR2 SVGIG come from the germline V gene (reference sequence). J lost 9 bases, V lost 0 bases, and 5 bases had no gene match. This CDR3 is CAWSVRQGTSPLHF. CDR3 in DNA: TGTGCCTGGAGTGTTAGACAGGGCACTTCACCCCTCCACTTT. Combining the CDR3 with reference TRBV30 and TRBJ1-6 gives the whole variable domain SQTIHQWPATLVQPVGSPLSLECTVEGTSNPNLYWYRQAAGRGLQLLFYSVGIGQISSEVPQNLSASRPQDRQFILSSKKLLLSDSGFYLCAWSVRQGTSPLHFGNGTRLTVT.

This clone was picked up one time. The chain couples TRBV27 to TRBJ1-1; D remains unclear. Trimming took 5 bases from V and 4 from J, leaving 11 bases between them. This CDR3 spans 13 amino acids. CDR1 is MNHEY, CDR2 SMNVEV, per germline (reference sequence). The CDR3 region has the DNA TGTGCCAGCAGTATAAATCCACTCACTGAAGCTTTCTTT. This codes for CASSINPLTEAFF.

The rearrangement uses TRBV5-1 and TRBJ1-1; no reliable D call. The CDR3 spans 15 residues. CDR1 SGHRS and CDR2 YFSETQ come from the germline V gene. Trimming cost V 0 bases and J 4 bases, with 13 bases left between them. This CDR3 is CASSLDPGSSTEAFF. CDR3 sequence (DNA): TGCGCCAGCAGCTTGGATCCCGGATCTTCCACTGAAGCTTTCTTT.

The chain couples TRBV18 to TRBJ1-2; 10 nucleotides align to TRBD1. Unmatched junction bases numbered 7, after V lost 0 bases and J lost 9 bases. The CDR3 is 15 amino acids. In germline, CDR1 is KGHSH, CDR2 LQKENI. For the CDR3, the DNA is TGTGCCAGCTCACCACCGAGCGGGACAGGGGCCAGCTACACCTTC. Protein: CASSPPSGTGASYTF.

This sequence joins TRBV19 and TRBJ1-5, with D uncertain. The CDR3 runs to 13 residues. The V end was cut by 10 bases, the J end by 1 base, with 11 bases between. Germline loops: CDR1 LNHDA, CDR2 SQIVND (reference sequence). The CDR3 region has the DNA TGTGCCACCAGTCTTACGAGCAATCAGCCCCAGCATTTT. Residues: CATSLTSNQPQHF.

This chain joins TRBV15 and TRBJ2-1; D is uncertain. Germline CDR1 is LNHNV and CDR2 is YYDKDF (reference sequence). The CDR3 is made up of 14 amino acids. V was pared by 0 bases and J by 4 bases, with 7 bases between. The CDR3 bases are TGTGCCACCAGCAGAGATGGGCTATACAATGAGCAGTTCTTC. Residues: CATSRDGLYNEQFF.

V and J are TRBV18 and TRBJ1-4, with D possibly TRBD1 on 5 matching bases. Germline V lookup: CDR1 KGHSH, CDR2 LQKENI. V was cut by 0 bases and J by 7 bases, with 12 bases left in between. The CDR3 has 15 residues. The CDR3 bases are TGTGCCAGCTCACCACCTCGGGGCGCGGGTGAAAAACTGTTTTTT. Its protein is CASSPPRGAGEKLFF.

Worth noting for this clone: Other DNA sequences in the sample encode the same CDR3. V is TRBV5-6 and J is TRBJ2-1; D not certain. V lost 4 bases to trimming and J lost 3 bases, with 2 bases between them. Germline CDR1 and CDR2: SGHDT and YYEEEE. CDR3 length equals 11 residues. CDR3 protein: CASSSYNEQFF. The CDR3 DNA is TGTGCCAGCAGCAGCTACAATGAGCAGTTCTTC. Variable domain in full (rest from reference TRBV5-6 and TRBJ2-1): DAGVTQSPTHLIKTRGQQVTLRCSPKSGHDTVSWYQQALGQGPQFIFQYYEEEERQRGNFPDRFSGHQFPNYSSELNVNALLLGDSALYLCASSSYNEQFFGPGTRLTVL.

The chain combines TRBV7-2 with TRBJ2-1; tentatively, D is TRBD1 (5 bases). The germline V and J ends were trimmed by 4 bases and 5 bases, with 12 bases remaining between them. Germline V gives CDR1 SGHTA, CDR2 FQGNSA. This CDR3 spans 14 amino acids. The CDR3 protein is CASSSWGLNNEQFF. The CDR3 region has the DNA TGTGCCAGCAGCTCATGGGGCCTAAACAATGAGCAGTTCTTC.

V gene TRBV21-1 combines with J gene TRBJ1-4; the D call in the table, TRBD1, was not verified against the DNA. TRBV21-1 is given as a pseudogene. There are 14 residues in the CDR3. The CDR3 DNA is TGTGCCAACCCGACAGGGTGCCTAAATGAAAAACTGTTTTTT. Amino acids: CANPTGCLNEKLFF.

V gene TRBV4-2 combines with J gene TRBJ1-2, with a tentative D call TRBD1 (5 bases). The germline V gene has CDR1 LGHNA and CDR2 YNFKEQ. V was clipped by 0 bases and J by 4 bases, with 6 bases between them. The length of the CDR3 is 13 residues. CDR3 sequence reads: CASSQDRVYGYTF. CDR3 DNA: TGTGCCAGCAGCCAAGACAGGGTCTATGGCTACACCTTC.

The chain joins TRBV28 to TRBJ1-2, with TRBD1 matching over 9 bases. Germline lookup yields CDR1 MDHEN and CDR2 SYDVKM. This CDR3 has 15 residues. J was trimmed by 4 bases and V by 5 bases; bases with no gene match: 8. In nucleotides, the CDR3 is TGTGCCAGCAGTCCACCGGGACAGGGTGTCTATGGCTACACCTTC. Protein sequence: CASSPPGQGVYGYTF.

The chain couples TRBV12-3 or TRBV12-4 to TRBJ2-3; D is possibly TRBD1 (5 bases). The CDR3 has 13 residues. The germline V and J ends were trimmed by 5 bases and 0 bases, with 6 bases remaining between them. In DNA form, the CDR3 reads TGTGCCAGCAGTACAGGCAGCACAGATACGCAGTATTTT. Its translation is CASSTGSTDTQYF.

J is TRBJ1-2 and V is TRBV28; D call uncertain. CDR3 length: 14 amino acids. V lost 6 bases and J lost 7, with 18 bases in between. Germline CDR1 and CDR2: MDHEN and SYDVKM. The CDR3 region is CASSYDLQLRGYTF. CDR3 DNA: TGTGCCAGCAGCTACGACCTCCAGTTGCGTGGCTACACCTTC.

The chain is built from TRBV11-2 and TRBJ1-5; weak D call: TRBD1 (6 bases). Between the trimmed V and J ends, which lost 3 bases and 5 bases, there was a span of 14 bases. The CDR3 sequence is 15 residues long. Per germline, CDR1 SGHAT and CDR2 FQNNGV. In nucleotides, the CDR3 is TGTGCCAGCAGCTTGGATGTACAGGGAGATCAGCCCCAGCATTTT. The encoded protein is CASSLDVQGDQPQHF. Supplemented by reference TRBV11-2 and TRBJ1-5, the full variable domain reads EAGVAQSPRYKIIEKRQSVAFWCNPISGHATLYWYQQILGQGPKLLIQFQNNGVVDDSQLPKDRFSAERLKGVDSTLKIQPAKLEDSAVYLCASSLDVQGDQPQHFGDGTRLSIL.

The chain links TRBV11-3 to TRBJ2-1, with 7 bases identical to TRBD2. CDR1 is SGHNT and CDR2 is YENEEA in the germline V gene. J was trimmed by 7 bases and V by 4 bases; bases with no gene match: 7. The CDR3 extends over 14 amino acids. CDR3 nucleotide sequence: TGTGCCAGCAGCTGGGGGGGGACCCTAAATGAGCAGTTCTTC. Its protein is CASSWGGTLNEQFF.

This rearrangement joins TRBV9 to TRBJ2-1, with D perhaps TRBD1 (6 bases). CDR3 length: 14 amino acids. The V end lost 4 bases, the J end lost 5 bases, and 13 bases lay between the germline ends. Germline values: CDR1 SGDLS, CDR2 YYNGEE. CDR3 sequence: CASSPGTRDNEQFF. CDR3 bases: TGTGCCAGCAGCCCAGGGACAAGGGACAATGAGCAGTTCTTC.

The chain uses TRBV4-2 and TRBJ1-2, with D tentatively TRBD1 (5 bases). The CDR3 has 15 residues. Trimming left V 0 bases short and J 4 bases short, with 12 bases between. The V gene's germline CDR1 is LGHNA and CDR2 YNFKEQ. The CDR3 DNA reads as TGTGCCAGCAGCCAAGAAGCGACAGCCGTCTATGGCTACACCTTC. Translation gives CASSQEATAVYGYTF.

The V call is TRBV9, the J call TRBJ1-1, with TRBD1 identical over 7 bases. V dropped 0 bases and J dropped 4; count of bases not matched to a gene: 6. The CDR3 is made up of 15 amino acids. CDR1 is SGDLS and CDR2 is YYNGEE in the germline V gene. The CDR3 loop reads CASSVGRGPGTEAFF. CDR3 DNA sequence: TGTGCCAGCAGCGTAGGGAGGGGGCCGGGCACTGAAGCTTTCTTT.

This chain connects TRBV29-1 to TRBJ1-2; D gene uncertain. V shed 3 bases and J shed 4 bases, with 15 bases lying between them. CDR3 length: 14 amino acids. The germline V gene has CDR1 SQVTM and CDR2 ANQGSEA. The CDR3 is CSVDSPVRAYGYTF. The CDR3 nucleotides are TGCAGCGTTGATTCCCCCGTCAGAGCCTATGGCTACACCTTC.

The rearrangement joins TRBV6-2 or TRBV6-3 to TRBJ2-5; D is unclear. The CDR3 consists of 16 residues. V gave up 4 bases and J gave up 5 bases, with 20 bases separating them. Per germline, CDR1 MNHEY and CDR2 SVGEGT. CDR3 DNA sequence: TGTGCCAGCAGTTTATCGGTAGGCAGGCCCGCGGAGACCCAGTACTTC. Protein sequence: CASSLSVGRPAETQYF.

The chain links TRBV20-1 to TRBJ1-2; maybe TRBD1 (6 bases). The V and J ends lost 3 bases and 4 bases respectively, with 15 bases between them. Per the germline V gene, CDR1 is DFQATT and CDR2 is SNEGSKA (reference sequence). The CDR3 loop spans 14 amino acids. For the CDR3, the DNA is TGCAGTGCTAGTGTATCAGGGGCCCCCTATGGCTACACCTTC. It specifies CSASVSGAPYGYTF.